Below, 28 T cell receptor beta chains from the same sample are listed, as sequenced in a study of T cells after yellow fever vaccination. Using its own MiXCR run on the 5' RACE reads, TCRdb lists one record per CDR3 protein. In the table there are more than 300,000 distinct CDR3 sequences, around 6.8% of which are singletons. The sample here was PBMCs, taken about 49 days after the first yellow fever vaccination. These TCRs come from a man between 18 and 29 years old who received the YFV17D yellow fever vaccine.

This clonotype was seen many times. The V call is TRBV10-2, the J call TRBJ2-5; 7 nucleotides line up with TRBD1. V shed 8 bases, J shed 1 base, and the junction held 10 bases outside the gene matches. The CDR3 runs to 15 residues. CDR1 is WSHSY, CDR2 SAAADI, per germline. DNA for the CDR3: TGCGCCAGCCTAGAGGCAGGGGGAGTCCAAGAGACCCAGTACTTC. Its translation: CASLEAGGVQETQYF.

This clonotype came up many times. The chain has TRBV18 and TRBJ2-7, with TRBD2 identical over 11 bases. The CDR3 is 15 amino acids. Germline V CDR1 and CDR2: KGHSH, LQKENI. Trimming took 4 bases from V and 4 from J; bases not matched to a gene: 6. The CDR3 loop is CASSHLAGGPYEQYF. The CDR3 DNA reads TGTGCCAGCTCACACTTAGCGGGGGGGCCTTACGAGCAGTACTTC. The entire variable domain, with the rest obtained from reference TRBV18 and TRBJ2-7, is as follows: NAGVMQNPRHLVRRRGQEARLRCSPMKGHSHVYWYRQLPEEGLKFMVYLQKENIIDESGMPKERFSAEFPKEGPSILRIQQVVRGDSAAYFCASSHLAGGPYEQYFGPGTRLTVT.

This sequence joins TRBV5-1 and TRBJ1-3, with D uncertain. Trimming shortened V by 0 bases and J by 0 bases, and 10 bases separated the two germline ends. The CDR3 length is 16 residues. From germline, CDR1 is SGHRS and CDR2 YFSETQ. The CDR3 loop is CASSLGMKPSGNTIYF. In DNA form, the CDR3 reads TGCGCCAGCAGCTTGGGAATGAAACCCTCTGGAAACACCATATATTTT.

Only a few counts were recorded for this clonotype. The chain links TRBV11-2 to TRBJ1-4, with D unresolved. Deletions cut 5 bases from V and 7 bases from J, with 23 bases between. The CDR3 sequence is 17 residues long. In germline, CDR1 is SGHAT, CDR2 FQNNGV. The CDR3 protein is CASSPAGLRPFGEKLFF. CDR3 nucleotide sequence: TGTGCCAGCAGCCCCGCGGGCCTCCGCCCCTTTGGTGAAAAACTGTTTTTT.

This clonotype was observed a few times. The chain is built from TRBV9 and TRBJ1-5; TRBD1 matches at 9 bases. With V trimmed by 3 bases and J by 3 bases, 7 bases remained unmatched. Germline lookup yields CDR1 SGDLS and CDR2 YYNGEE. The CDR3 is made up of 16 amino acids. The CDR3 region has the DNA TGTGCCAGCAGCGCCGGGACAGGGCCTCCCAATCAGCCCCAGCATTTT. This sequence encodes CASSAGTGPPNQPQHF.

J is TRBJ1-1 and V is TRBV5-1; TRBD1 might be the D (5 bases). V was clipped by 4 bases and J by 4 bases, with 20 bases between them. Germline V gene data show CDR1 as SGHRS and CDR2 as YFSETQ. The CDR3 spans 16 residues. The CDR3 spells CASSLGGPQAGTEAFF. In nucleotides, the CDR3 is TGCGCCAGCAGCCTGGGGGGACCCCAGGCGGGCACTGAAGCTTTCTTT.

The chain combines TRBV18 with TRBJ2-4, with a possible D match to TRBD1 (6 bases). V shed 1 base and J shed 7 bases, with 8 bases lying between them. This CDR3 contains 13 residues. The germline CDR1 and CDR2 sequences are KGHSH and LQKENI. In DNA, the CDR3 is TGTGCCAGCTCACCACAGGGGGTGAACATTCAGTACTTC. As protein: CASSPQGVNIQYF.

This rearrangement joins TRBV4-3 to TRBJ1-2; D is unresolved. The CDR3 runs 14 residues. Germline values: CDR1 LGHNA, CDR2 YSLEER. Trimming shortened V by 0 bases and J by 8 bases, and 13 bases separated the two germline ends. This chain's CDR3 is CASSQEEGSGGYTF. CDR3 nucleotides: TGCGCCAGCAGCCAAGAGGAGGGAAGCGGCGGCTACACCTTC.

This chain joins TRBV5-1 and TRBJ2-5; weak D call: TRBD1 (6 bases). Trimming cost V 6 bases and J 3 bases, with 12 bases left between them. Germline values: CDR1 SGHRS, CDR2 YFSETQ. The CDR3 runs 13 residues. The CDR3 sequence: CASNPGTKETQYF. The DNA for the CDR3 is TGCGCCAGCAACCCCGGGACAAAAGAGACCCAGTACTTC.

The chain recombines TRBV2 with TRBJ1-6; possible D gene TRBD1, 5 bases. V dropped 1 base and J dropped 5 bases, with 6 bases sitting between them. This CDR3 comprises 14 residues. In germline, CDR1 is SNHLY, CDR2 FYNNEI. The CDR3 DNA is TGTGCCAGCAGTGAAGTAGGGGATAATTCACCCCTCCACTTT. Protein: CASSEVGDNSPLHF. Together with reference TRBV2 and TRBJ1-6, the CDR3 gives the full variable domain: EPEVTQTPSHQVTQMGQEVILRCVPISNHLYFYWYRQILGQKVEFLVSFYNNEISEKSEIFDDQFSVERPDGSNFTLKIRSTKLEDSAMYFCASSEVGDNSPLHFGNGTRLTVT.

The V gene is TRBV19, the J gene TRBJ2-2, with D unresolved. V lost 0 bases and J 1 base, leaving 3 bases between the germline ends. The CDR3 runs 14 residues. Per the germline V gene, CDR1 is LNHDA and CDR2 is SQIVND (reference sequence). This CDR3 is CASSIDMNTGELFF. The CDR3 region has the DNA TGTGCCAGTAGTATAGATATGAACACCGGGGAGCTGTTTTTT.

This clonotype has ten or more counts. The rearrangement uses TRBV7-8 and TRBJ2-3, with 7 bases aligning to TRBD1. The germline V gene has CDR1 SGHVS and CDR2 FQNEAQ. The CDR3 runs to 14 residues. Trimming took 2 bases from V and 4 from J; bases not matched to a gene: 3. The CDR3 coding sequence is TGTGCCAGCAGCTTATCAACAGGGGCAGATACGCAGTATTTT. Amino acid sequence: CASSLSTGADTQYF.

This clonotype was recorded many times. The rearrangement links TRBV12-3 or TRBV12-4 to TRBJ2-7; D gene uncertain. This CDR3 region has 14 residues. V dropped 0 bases and J dropped 10 bases, with 16 bases sitting between them. The DNA for the CDR3 is TGTGCCAGCAGTTTAGCCTCCGGCAGGACGGAACAGTACTTC. It is translated as CASSLASGRTEQYF.

In this sample, this clonotype turned up many times. The chain uses TRBV15 and TRBJ1-4; D not certain. Germline-derived CDR1 and CDR2 are LNHNV and YYDKDF (reference sequence). The V gene lost 0 bases and the J gene lost 4 bases, with 9 bases spanning the gap. The CDR3 consists of 15 residues. The CDR3 protein is CATSRDGSLNEKLFF. The CDR3 nucleotides are TGTGCCACCAGCAGAGATGGCAGCCTTAATGAAAAACTGTTTTTT.

This clonotype was observed a handful of times. The gene calls are TRBV12-5 and TRBJ2-4; D uncertain. Germline CDR1 reads LGHNT; CDR2 reads FRNRAP. The length of the CDR3 is 15 residues. Between the trimmed V and J ends, which lost 3 bases and 0 bases, there was a span of 9 bases. CDR3 in amino acids: CASGFLALAKNIQYF. The DNA of the CDR3 is TGTGCTAGTGGTTTTCTGGCCCTAGCCAAAAACATTCAGTACTTC.

The chain combines TRBV20-1 with TRBJ2-1; weak D call: TRBD2 (5 bases). Trimming took off 6 bases at V and 0 bases at J, with 9 bases between the two ends. CDR3 length equals 13 residues. Germline-derived CDR1 and CDR2 are DFQATT and SNEGSKA (reference sequence). The CDR3 sequence is CSAPGSSYNEQFF. CDR3 nucleotide sequence: TGCAGTGCCCCGGGGAGCTCCTACAATGAGCAGTTCTTC.

This clonotype was seen more than once but under ten times. The V and J genes are TRBV7-9 and TRBJ1-1, with TRBD1 identical over 7 bases. This CDR3 spans 14 amino acids. In germline, CDR1 is SEHNR, CDR2 FQNEAQ (reference sequence). The J segment lost 6 bases and the V segment lost 4 bases, leaving 8 bases of the junction unmatched. The CDR3 loop is CASSWTGYDPEAFF. The CDR3 bases are TGTGCCAGCAGCTGGACAGGATATGACCCTGAAGCTTTCTTT.

This clonotype showed up just a few times. This rearrangement joins TRBV6-2 or TRBV6-3 to TRBJ2-7, with D uncertain. This CDR3 is 12 amino acids long. Trimming pared 5 bases from V and 5 bases from J, leaving 10 bases between. The germline CDR1 and CDR2 sequences are MNHEY and SVGEGT. CDR3 sequence: CASSQALDEQYF. Here the CDR3 DNA reads TGTGCCAGCAGTCAGGCTTTGGACGAGCAGTACTTC.

V usage is TRBV7-3 and J usage is TRBJ1-1, with a weak D call TRBD1 (6 bases). The germline V gene has CDR1 SGHTA and CDR2 FQGTGA. V was pared by 4 bases and J by 2 bases, with 8 bases between. The CDR3 length is 13 residues. The CDR3 sequence is CASSSGHNTEAFF. The DNA for the CDR3 is TGTGCCAGCAGCTCGGGACACAACACTGAAGCTTTCTTT.

This clonotype has a count of ten or more. This sequence joins TRBV5-8 and TRBJ1-2; unclear D gene. The CDR3 consists of 10 residues. Trimming cost V 0 bases and J 8 bases, with 2 bases left between them. Germline V lookup: CDR1 SGHTS, CDR2 YDEGEE. CDR3 coding DNA: TGTGCCAGCAGCTTGGAGGGCTACACCTTC. Its protein product is CASSLEGYTF.

This clonotype has only a few counts. This sequence joins TRBV11-2 and TRBJ2-3; 15 bases align to TRBD2. CDR1 is SGHAT, CDR2 FQNNGV, per germline. The CDR3 extends over 18 amino acids. The V segment lost 1 base and the J segment 4 bases; nucleotides outside the gene matches: 6. Here the CDR3 DNA reads TGTGCCAGCAGCTTAGTAGGACTAGCGGGGGGGGCCGCAGATACGCAGTATTTT. Protein sequence: CASSLVGLAGGAADTQYF.

This clonotype was seen a few times. This chain uses TRBV12-3 or TRBV12-4 with TRBJ2-2; D is unresolved. V lost 4 bases to trimming and J lost 9 bases, with 12 bases between them. The CDR3 is made up of 13 amino acids. CDR3 protein: CASSSSLRRELFF. In DNA form, the CDR3 reads TGTGCCAGCAGTTCCTCACTCAGAAGGGAGCTGTTTTTT.

The V and J genes are TRBV6-5 and TRBJ2-7, with 7 bases fitting TRBD2. V lost 0 bases to trimming and J lost 7 bases; unmatched junction nucleotides: 9. Germline CDR1 and CDR2: MNHEY and SVGAGI. The CDR3 extends over 15 amino acids. As DNA, the CDR3 is TGTGCCAGCAGTTACTCGAGAGGGAGGGAACGTGAGCAGTACTTC. It codes for CASSYSRGREREQYF.

The sample holds a few counts of this clonotype. The V and J genes are TRBV30 and TRBJ2-1, with 13 nucleotides matching TRBD2. The CDR3 extends over 13 amino acids. V shed 6 bases, J shed 9 bases, and the junction held 5 bases outside the gene matches. The germline CDR1 and CDR2 sequences are GTSNPN and SVGIG (reference sequence). The CDR3 region is CACTTSGGFEQFF. CDR3 nucleotides: TGTGCCTGTACGACTAGCGGGGGGTTTGAGCAGTTCTTC. The entire variable domain, with the rest obtained from reference TRBV30 and TRBJ2-1, is as follows: SQTIHQWPATLVQPVGSPLSLECTVEGTSNPNLYWYRQAAGRGLQLLFYSVGIGQISSEVPQNLSASRPQDRQFILSSKKLLLSDSGFYLCACTTSGGFEQFFGPGTRLTVL.

This clonotype was picked up a small number of times. The chain carries TRBV12-3 or TRBV12-4 and TRBJ1-5, with TRBD1 matching 9 bases. The CDR3 is 15 amino acids. Unmatched junction bases numbered 6, after V lost 5 bases and J lost 4 bases. The CDR3 sequence: CASSPQGARNQPQHF. The CDR3, as DNA: TGTGCCAGCAGTCCACAGGGGGCTCGGAATCAGCCCCAGCATTTT.

This clonotype was observed a handful of times. The chain couples TRBV7-2 to TRBJ2-2; the match to TRBD1 covers 7 bases. V dropped 7 bases and J dropped 4; count of bases not matched to a gene: 9. Germline V gene lookup returns CDR1 SGHTA and CDR2 FQGNSA. The CDR3 is 15 amino acids. For the CDR3, the DNA is TGTGCCAGCAACAGCAGACAGGGCGGCACCGGGGAGCTGTTTTTT. Amino acids: CASNSRQGGTGELFF.

This clonotype was seen ten or more times. The chain has TRBV19 and TRBJ2-1; D perhaps matches TRBD2 (6 bases). CDR3 length: 12 residues. The V end was cut by 7 bases, the J end by 8 bases, with 12 bases between. CDR1 is LNHDA and CDR2 is SQIVND in the germline V gene (reference sequence). This CDR3 is CASTSRGDEQFF. The CDR3 DNA reads as TGTGCCAGTACCTCCCGCGGGGATGAGCAGTTCTTC.

This clonotype was picked up many times. The V and J genes are TRBV5-6 and TRBJ1-6; no reliable D call. CDR3 size: 15 residues. Germline V CDR1 and CDR2: SGHDT, YYEEEE. The germline V and J ends were trimmed by 0 bases and 3 bases, with 7 bases remaining between them. The CDR3 DNA reads TGTGCCAGCAGCTTGGACGGGTTCTATAATTCACCCCTCCACTTT. It specifies CASSLDGFYNSPLHF.